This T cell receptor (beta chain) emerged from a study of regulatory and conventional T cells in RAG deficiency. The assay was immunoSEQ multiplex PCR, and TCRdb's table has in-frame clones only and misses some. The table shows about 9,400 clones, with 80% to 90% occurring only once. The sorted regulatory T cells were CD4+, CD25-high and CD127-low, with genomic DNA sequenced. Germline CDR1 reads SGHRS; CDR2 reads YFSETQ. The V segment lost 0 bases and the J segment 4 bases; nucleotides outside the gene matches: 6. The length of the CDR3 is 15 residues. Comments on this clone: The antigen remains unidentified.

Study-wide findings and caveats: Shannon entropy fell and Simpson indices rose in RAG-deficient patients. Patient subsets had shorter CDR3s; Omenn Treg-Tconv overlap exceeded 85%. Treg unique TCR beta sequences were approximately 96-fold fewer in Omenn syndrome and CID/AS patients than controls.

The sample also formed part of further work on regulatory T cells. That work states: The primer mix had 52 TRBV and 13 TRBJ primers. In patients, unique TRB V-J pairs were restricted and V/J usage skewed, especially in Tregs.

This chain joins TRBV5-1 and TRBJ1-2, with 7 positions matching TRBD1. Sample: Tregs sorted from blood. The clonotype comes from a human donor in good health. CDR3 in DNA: TGCGCCAGCAGCTTGGCCGGCAGGGGGATCTATGGCTACACCTTC. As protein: CASSLAGRGIYGYTF.